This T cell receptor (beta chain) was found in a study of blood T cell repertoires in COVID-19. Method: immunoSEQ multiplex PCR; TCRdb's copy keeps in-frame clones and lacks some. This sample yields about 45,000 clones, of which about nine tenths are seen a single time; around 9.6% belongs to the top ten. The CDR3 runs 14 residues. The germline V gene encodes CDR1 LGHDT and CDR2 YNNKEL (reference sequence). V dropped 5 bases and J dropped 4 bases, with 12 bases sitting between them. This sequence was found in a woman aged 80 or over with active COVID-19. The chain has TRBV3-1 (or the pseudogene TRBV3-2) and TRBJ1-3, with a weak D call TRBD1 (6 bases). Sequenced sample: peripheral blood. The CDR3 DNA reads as TGTGCCAGCAGCTCGAGGGGGTCCGGAAACACCATATATTTT. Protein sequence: CASSSRGSGNTIYF.